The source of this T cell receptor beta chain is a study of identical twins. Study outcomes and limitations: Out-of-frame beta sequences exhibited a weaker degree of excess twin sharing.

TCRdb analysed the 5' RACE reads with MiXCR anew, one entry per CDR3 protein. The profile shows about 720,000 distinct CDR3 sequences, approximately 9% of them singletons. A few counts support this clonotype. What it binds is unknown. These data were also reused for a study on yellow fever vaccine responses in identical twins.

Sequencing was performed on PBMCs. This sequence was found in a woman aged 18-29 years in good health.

The DNA of the CDR3 is TGCAGTGCTCCCCATAGGTTAGCAGACAAAGGCAATGAGCAGTTCTTC. It encodes CSAPHRLADKGNEQFF. The rearrangement joins TRBV20-1 to TRBJ2-1, with unresolved D. This CDR3 spans 16 amino acids. Germline V gene data show CDR1 as DFQATT and CDR2 as SNEGSKA (reference sequence). V was trimmed by 5 bases and J by 6 bases, leaving 23 bases between them.